These 19 T cell receptor beta chains came from one sample sequenced in a study of cytomegalovirus exposure and HLA in healthy donors. The PCR contained 60 Vbeta and 13 Jbeta primers. Sequencing was performed with immunoSEQ multiplex PCR; in TCRdb, only in-frame clones are kept and a portion is missing. Among 150,000 to 200,000 clones listed, more than 80% were seen once. The source material was PBMCs. The origin of the receptors is a young woman in good health and CMV-seronegative.

This rearrangement joins TRBV6-6 to TRBJ2-7; 7 bases fit TRBD2. The germline V gene encodes CDR1 MNHNY and CDR2 SVGAGI (reference sequence). Unmatched junction bases numbered 5, after V lost 10 bases and J lost 2 bases. CDR3 length: 12 amino acids. The CDR3 is CATGGGPYEQYF. The DNA for the CDR3 is TGTGCCACGGGCGGGGGACCCTACGAGCAGTACTTC.

This sequence joins TRBV27 and TRBJ2-7, with 11 bases identical to TRBD2. J was trimmed by 3 bases and V by 6 bases; bases with no gene match: 7. Per the germline V gene, CDR1 is MNHEY and CDR2 is SMNVEV (reference sequence). CDR3 size: 15 residues. CDR3 amino acids: CASRFRLAGSYEQYF. CDR3 nucleotides: TGTGCCAGCAGATTCCGACTAGCGGGAAGCTACGAGCAGTACTTC.

This clone was found a few times. The chain recombines TRBV19 with TRBJ1-5; maybe TRBD1 (6 bases). Trimming shortened V by 10 bases and J by 4 bases, and 17 bases separated the two germline ends. Per the germline V gene, CDR1 is LNHDA and CDR2 is SQIVND (reference sequence). This CDR3 has 14 residues. For the CDR3, the DNA is TGTGCCACCCGGACCGGGACACAAAATCAGCCCCAGCATTTT. Protein sequence: CATRTGTQNQPQHF.

The chain has TRBV4-2 and TRBJ2-1, with 9 bases identical to TRBD2. CDR3 length equals 17 residues. V trimming: 0 bases; J trimming: 2 bases; junction bases outside the gene matches: 5. Germline CDR1 is LGHNA and CDR2 is YNFKEQ. The CDR3 spells CASSQDVSGGTYNEQFF. In DNA, the CDR3 is TGTGCCAGCAGCCAAGATGTTAGCGGGGGTACCTACAATGAGCAGTTCTTC.

The chain is built from TRBV5-1 and TRBJ2-7; D gene ambiguous. Germline V gene lookup returns CDR1 SGHRS and CDR2 YFSETQ. This CDR3 contains 14 residues. The V end lost 0 bases, the J end lost 3 bases, and 10 bases lay between the germline ends. In DNA form, the CDR3 reads TGCGCCAGCAGCTTGGCAGACAAGGACTACGAGCAGTACTTC. Its protein is CASSLADKDYEQYF.

The chain combines TRBV5-4 with TRBJ2-7; D is unclear. Germline V gene sequence: CDR1 SGHNT, CDR2 YYREEE (reference sequence). V was pared by 0 bases and J by 6 bases, with 13 bases between. The CDR3 covers 14 residues. CDR3 sequence: CASSLGGEMGEQYF. The CDR3 DNA follows: TGTGCCAGCAGCTTGGGTGGAGAGATGGGCGAGCAGTACTTC.

The genes are TRBV2 and TRBJ1-2; 9 bases agree with TRBD1. V was pared by 6 bases and J by 5 bases, with 10 bases of the junction left unmatched. The germline V gene encodes CDR1 SNHLY and CDR2 FYNNEI. The CDR3 is 15 residues long. CDR3 sequence: CASSRGTGGLYGYTF. In nucleotides, the CDR3 is TGTGCCAGCAGCCGAGGAACAGGGGGCTTATATGGCTACACCTTC. Combining the CDR3 with reference TRBV2 and TRBJ1-2 gives the whole variable domain EPEVTQTPSHQVTQMGQEVILRCVPISNHLYFYWYRQILGQKVEFLVSFYNNEISEKSEIFDDQFSVERPDGSNFTLKIRSTKLEDSAMYFCASSRGTGGLYGYTFGSGTRLTVV.

The rearrangement uses TRBV5-1 and TRBJ1-1, with D uncertain. The ends were cut back, 2 bases at V and 0 bases at J, with 8 bases in the middle. CDR1 and CDR2 from the germline V gene are SGHRS and YFSETQ. The CDR3 runs 14 residues. The CDR3 is CASSFENMNTEAFF. CDR3 bases: TGCGCCAGCAGCTTCGAAAACATGAACACTGAAGCTTTCTTT.

The chain is built from TRBV6-6 and TRBJ2-2; D perhaps matches TRBD2 (5 bases). Between the trimmed V and J ends, which lost 6 bases and 6 bases, there was a span of 14 bases. The germline CDR1 and CDR2 sequences are MNHNY and SVGAGI (reference sequence). CDR3 length: 14 amino acids. The CDR3 region is CASSRGHPPGELFF. The CDR3 DNA sequence: TGTGCCAGCAGCCGCGGGCACCCTCCCGGGGAGCTGTTTTTT.

V gene TRBV5-8 combines with J gene TRBJ1-2; D gene ambiguous. CDR1 is SGHTS and CDR2 is YDEGEE in the germline V gene. The CDR3 runs 14 residues. The V gene lost 6 bases and the J gene lost 5 bases, with 17 bases spanning the gap. For the CDR3, the DNA is TGTGCCAGCACCCTACCGAGACGGGAGTATGGCTACACCTTC. Translating gives CASTLPRREYGYTF.

This clone was seen once. V and J are TRBV29-1 and TRBJ1-1, with D tentatively TRBD1 (6 bases). Per the germline V gene, CDR1 is SQVTM and CDR2 is ANQGSEA. The CDR3 runs to 12 residues. Trimming shortened V by 7 bases and J by 2 bases, and 11 bases separated the two germline ends. In nucleotides, the CDR3 is TGCAGCGCCCCGGGACAAAACACTGAAGCTTTCTTT. This encodes CSAPGQNTEAFF.

V and J are TRBV28 and TRBJ1-2, with 12 nucleotides matching TRBD1. J gave up 6 bases and V 5 bases, and 10 bases lay outside the gene matches. This CDR3 comprises 16 residues. Germline V lookup: CDR1 MDHEN, CDR2 SYDVKM. CDR3 sequence: CASSPSGTGGSDGYTF. Written as DNA, the CDR3 is TGTGCCAGCAGTCCCTCCGGGACAGGGGGCTCTGATGGCTACACCTTC.

V is TRBV18 and J is TRBJ2-3; 8 nucleotides match TRBD1. CDR3 size: 16 residues. The V gene's germline CDR1 is KGHSH and CDR2 LQKENI. J lost 3 bases, V lost 0 bases, and 5 bases had no gene match. The CDR3 DNA reads TGTGCCAGCTCACCACCACTCACAGGGGGTACAGATACGCAGTATTTT. Translating it yields CASSPPLTGGTDTQYF.

The chain recombines TRBV21-1 with TRBJ2-1; the listed D gene, TRBD1, was not tested against the DNA. TRBV21-1 is described as a pseudogene. There are 12 residues in the CDR3. The CDR3 bases are TGTGCCGGTGGGCCAGGGGTCAATGAGCAGTTCTTC. Its protein product is CAGGPGVNEQFF.

The chain employs TRBV7-3 and TRBJ2-7, with 14 positions matching TRBD2. Trimming at V came to 4 bases and at J to 2 bases, leaving 1 base not matched to a gene. Germline V gene sequence: CDR1 SGHTA, CDR2 FQGTGA. The CDR3 consists of 15 residues. The CDR3 DNA follows: TGTGCCAGCAGCTGGGGACTAGCGGGAGCCTACGAGCAGTACTTC. As protein: CASSWGLAGAYEQYF.

The chain has TRBV6-4 and TRBJ2-1; D uncertain. The CDR3 runs to 13 residues. The germline V and J ends were trimmed by 4 bases and 5 bases, with 9 bases remaining between them. Germline CDR1 is MRHNA and CDR2 is SNTAGT. CDR3 region: CASSASANNEQFF. CDR3 in DNA: TGTGCCAGCAGTGCGAGCGCTAACAATGAGCAGTTCTTC.

The rearrangement links TRBV15 to TRBJ2-7; 12 nucleotides agree with TRBD2. V shed 5 bases and J 2 bases; nucleotides not matched to a gene: 1. This CDR3 comprises 14 residues. Per germline, CDR1 LNHNV and CDR2 YYDKDF (reference sequence). For the CDR3, the DNA is TGTGCCACCAGCCCTAGCGGGAGGGCCTACGAGCAGTACTTC. Translation: CATSPSGRAYEQYF.

This clone occurred once. V is TRBV30 and J is TRBJ1-1; D perhaps matches TRBD1 (6 bases). The germline V and J ends were trimmed by 0 bases and 4 bases, with 15 bases remaining between them. The CDR3 spans 15 residues. CDR1 and CDR2 (germline): GTSNPN, SVGIG (reference sequence). CDR3 DNA: TGTGCCTGGAGTGTTGGGAGAGGGGGGGTCACTGAAGCTTTCTTT. Encoded protein: CAWSVGRGGVTEAFF.

The chain joins TRBV2 to TRBJ1-2; possible D gene TRBD1, 5 bases. The CDR3 runs to 16 residues. Germline V CDR1 and CDR2: SNHLY, FYNNEI. Trimming removed 2 bases at V and 1 base at J, with 14 bases between. CDR3 bases: TGTGCCAGCAGTGAACGATTGTGGGGGGGTAACTATGGCTACACCTTC. Translated, it gives CASSERLWGGNYGYTF.